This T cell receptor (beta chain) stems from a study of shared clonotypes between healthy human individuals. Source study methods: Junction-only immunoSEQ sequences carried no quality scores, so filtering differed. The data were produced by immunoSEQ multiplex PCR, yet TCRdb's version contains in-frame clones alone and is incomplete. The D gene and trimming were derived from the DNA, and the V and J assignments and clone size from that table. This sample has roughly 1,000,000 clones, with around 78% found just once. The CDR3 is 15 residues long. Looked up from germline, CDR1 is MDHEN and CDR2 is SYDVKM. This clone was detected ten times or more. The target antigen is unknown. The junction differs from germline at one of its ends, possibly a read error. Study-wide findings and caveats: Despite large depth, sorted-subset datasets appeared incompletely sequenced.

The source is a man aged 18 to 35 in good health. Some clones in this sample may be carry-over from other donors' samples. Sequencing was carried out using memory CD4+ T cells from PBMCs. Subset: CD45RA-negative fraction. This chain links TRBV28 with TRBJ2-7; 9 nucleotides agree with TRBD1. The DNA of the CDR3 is TGTGCCAGCAGACGAATGCCGGGACAGGGTGAAGACGCTACGTTC. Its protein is CASRRMPGQGEDATF.